A single sample gave rise to the 17 T cell receptor beta chains below, sequenced in a study of lymphopenia after photon versus proton radiotherapy. Clones were sequenced by immunoSEQ multiplex PCR, and TCRdb holds only the in-frame ones, with some missing. This table has about 26,000 clones, around 86% appearing once. This specimen was peripheral blood, taken from a patient treated with photon-based radiotherapy. The receptor set was obtained from a woman aged 50 to 65 with pancreatic cancer.

The rearrangement links TRBV19 to TRBJ2-2, with a possible D match to TRBD2 (5 bases). This CDR3 region has 12 residues. CDR1 and CDR2 from the germline V gene are LNHDA and SQIVND (reference sequence). The CDR3 spells CGSRGNTGELFF. CDR3 DNA: TGTGGGTCTCGGGGGAACACCGGGGAGCTGTTTTTT.

The chain combines TRBV5-1 with TRBJ2-2; 7 positions match TRBD2. Germline V CDR1 and CDR2: SGHRS, YFSETQ. V shed 5 bases and J 6 bases; nucleotides not matched to a gene: 10. CDR3 length: 15 amino acids. CDR3: CASSWDYWSSGELFF. For the CDR3, the DNA is TGCGCCAGCAGTTGGGACTATTGGTCTTCCGGGGAGCTGTTTTTT.

The chain joins TRBV19 to TRBJ2-7; D is ambiguous. The CDR3 length is 14 residues. Per the germline V gene, CDR1 is LNHDA and CDR2 is SQIVND (reference sequence). The V end was cut by 3 bases, the J end by 6 bases, with 15 bases between. CDR3 coding DNA: TGTGCCAGTAGTATCAACGGACCCGCGAGCGAGCAGTACTTC. This sequence encodes CASSINGPASEQYF. The entire variable domain, with the rest obtained from reference TRBV19 and TRBJ2-7, is as follows: DGGITQSPKYLFRKEGQNVTLSCEQNLNHDAMYWYRQDPGQGLRLIYYSQIVNDFQKGDIAEGYSVSREKKESFPLTVTSAQKNPTAFYLCASSINGPASEQYFGPGTRLTVT.

The chain links TRBV6-5 to TRBJ2-1, with 9 bases fitting TRBD1. Germline V gene data show CDR1 as MNHEY and CDR2 as SVGAGI. The CDR3 is 15 residues long. Trimming cost V 2 bases and J 7 bases; bases outside gene matches: 6. The DNA of the CDR3 is TGTGCCAGCAGTTACAGTGGACAGGGGTCTAATGAGCAGTTCTTC. This codes for CASSYSGQGSNEQFF.

The chain is built from TRBV20-1 and TRBJ1-2; D is undetermined. Germline assignment: CDR1 DFQATT and CDR2 SNEGSKA (reference sequence). V was cut by 7 bases and J by 6 bases, with 12 bases left in between. The CDR3 has 11 amino acids. The CDR3 sequence: CSGPRVDGYTF. CDR3 in DNA: TGCAGTGGGCCCCGGGTGGATGGCTACACCTTC.

The genes are TRBV19 and TRBJ1-4; D not resolved. Deletions cut 7 bases from V and 13 bases from J, with 13 bases between. Germline CDR1 reads LNHDA; CDR2 reads SQIVND (reference sequence). This CDR3 is 11 amino acids long. The CDR3 protein is CASTPAHGLFF. CDR3 coding DNA: TGTGCCAGTACCCCCGCCCATGGACTGTTTTTT.

This clone was counted a few times. V is TRBV4-3 and J is TRBJ2-2, with D perhaps being TRBD1 or TRBD2 (5 bases each). CDR3 length: 14 amino acids. V lost 4 bases to trimming and J lost 8 bases, with 14 bases between them. Germline CDR1 LGHNA, CDR2 YSLEER. CDR3 in amino acids: CASSRNGGPGELFF. CDR3 sequence (DNA): TGCGCCAGCAGCCGAAATGGGGGACCGGGGGAGCTGTTTTTT.

This clone was counted between two and nine times. The chain combines TRBV5-8 with TRBJ2-7, with D perhaps matching TRBD2 (6 bases). V lost 6 bases, J lost 6 bases, and 22 bases lay in between. Looked up from germline, CDR1 is SGHTS and CDR2 is YDEGEE. The CDR3 spans 15 residues. CDR3 loop: CASTLEGGPHREQYF. The CDR3 coding sequence is TGTGCCAGCACCCTGGAGGGAGGTCCTCACCGCGAGCAGTACTTC.

The V call is TRBV10-3, the J call TRBJ2-7; TRBD1 aligns across 10 bases. The CDR3 is 16 amino acids. Germline V gene sequence: CDR1 ENHRY, CDR2 SYGVKD. Unmatched junction bases numbered 5, after V lost 0 bases and J lost 3 bases. The CDR3 DNA reads TGTGCCATCAGTGAGTCCTTGGACAGGGGGGTCTACGAGCAGTACTTC. It codes for CAISESLDRGVYEQYF.

V and J are TRBV5-6 and TRBJ1-4; the D is unclear. The CDR3 is made up of 15 amino acids. V lost 3 bases to trimming and J lost 0 bases, with 9 bases between them. Germline V gene sequence: CDR1 SGHDT, CDR2 YYEEEE. In DNA form, the CDR3 reads TGTGCCAGCAGCTACCAAATCGCAACTAATGAAAAACTGTTTTTT. Its protein product is CASSYQIATNEKLFF.

The V and J genes are TRBV7-8 and TRBJ2-5, with D unresolved. Germline V gene lookup returns CDR1 SGHVS and CDR2 FQNEAQ. Trimming removed 4 bases at V and 5 bases at J, with 20 bases between. The CDR3 has 16 residues. The CDR3 DNA is TGTGCCAGCAGCTCCCCGAAACGGTTCTCCAGGGAGACCCAGTACTTC. This sequence encodes CASSSPKRFSRETQYF.

This clone was seen a handful of times. The V gene is TRBV19, the J gene TRBJ1-5, with unresolved D. The V gene lost 8 bases and the J gene lost 0 bases, with 11 bases spanning the gap. The CDR3 loop spans 14 amino acids. CDR1 LNHDA and CDR2 SQIVND come from the germline V gene (reference sequence). The CDR3: CASSWTGSNQPQHF. As DNA, the CDR3 is TGTGCCAGTTCCTGGACGGGTAGCAATCAGCCCCAGCATTTT.

This clone was seen a handful of times. The V and J genes are TRBV15 and TRBJ2-1; 9 positions match TRBD1. Germline CDR1 LNHNV, CDR2 YYDKDF (reference sequence). Trimming at V came to 6 bases and at J to 8 bases, leaving 8 bases not matched to a gene. The CDR3 totals 14 residues. This chain's CDR3 is CATSGTGLGDEQFF. DNA of the CDR3: TGTGCCACCAGTGGGACAGGGCTCGGGGATGAGCAGTTCTTC.

This chain links TRBV10-1 with TRBJ2-6; either TRBD1 or TRBD2 may fit D (5 bases each). The CDR3 consists of 18 residues. Looked up from germline, CDR1 is WNHNN and CDR2 is SYGVQD (reference sequence). The germline V and J ends were trimmed by 7 bases and 2 bases, with 21 bases remaining between them. CDR3 protein: CASIREGQGAAGANVLTF. CDR3 coding DNA: TGCGCCAGCATCAGAGAAGGGCAGGGAGCGGCTGGGGCCAACGTCCTGACTTTC.

The chain joins TRBV28 to TRBJ2-5; 11 bases are a match to TRBD2. CDR3 length: 15 residues. The junction had 6 bases not matched to a gene; V was cut back by 6 bases and J by 3 bases. The germline V gene has CDR1 MDHEN and CDR2 SYDVKM. DNA of the CDR3: TGTGCCAGCAGCCCGGGACTAGCGGAAGAAGAGACCCAGTACTTC. It specifies CASSPGLAEEETQYF.

V gene TRBV7-9 combines with J gene TRBJ2-4; TRBD1 agrees at 11 bases. CDR1 is SEHNR, CDR2 FQNEAQ, per germline (reference sequence). V was clipped by 5 bases and J by 3 bases; unmatched bases: 3. This CDR3 has 15 residues. As DNA, the CDR3 is TGTGCCAGCAGCCCGGGGACAGGGGGCAAAAACATTCAGTACTTC. Protein: CASSPGTGGKNIQYF. The variable domain in full, with the rest retrieved from reference TRBV7-9 and TRBJ2-4, is DTGVSQNPRHKITKRGQNVTFRCDPISEHNRLYWYRQTLGQGPEFLTYFQNEAQLEKSRLLSDRFSAERPKGSFSTLEIQRTEQGDSAMYLCASSPGTGGKNIQYFGAGTRLSVL.

The chain employs TRBV5-1 and TRBJ1-1, with a weak D call TRBD1 (6 bases). The CDR3 runs 18 residues. V was clipped by 0 bases and J by 0 bases, with 18 bases between them. Germline assignment: CDR1 SGHRS and CDR2 YFSETQ. The CDR3, as DNA: TGCGCCAGCAGCTTGGCCGCAGGGGCGTCCCTCATGAACACTGAAGCTTTCTTT. This encodes CASSLAAGASLMNTEAFF. Drawing the rest from reference TRBV5-1 and TRBJ1-1, the complete variable domain is KAGVTQTPRYLIKTRGQQVTLSCSPISGHRSVSWYQQTPGQGLQFLFEYFSETQRNKGNFPGRFSGRQFSNSRSEMNVSTLELGDSALYLCASSLAAGASLMNTEAFFGQGTRLTVV.